This T cell receptor beta chain was documented in a study of shared clonotypes between healthy human individuals. As for the study in general: Every donor yielded three CD4 naive, three CD4 memory, two CD8 naive and one CD8 memory plate. Whole-study findings and limits: Naive CD4 clonotypes overlapped across a handful of donors at approximately 5.5%. Researchers found naive subsets generally carried larger estimated richness than memory subsets.

This clone was counted a single time. What it binds is unknown. Measured with immunoSEQ multiplex PCR; TCRdb has only the in-frame clones, and not every one. The table lists roughly 2.5 million clones, approximately 94% of them singletons, with 0.11% to 0.15% in the top ten. Healthy HIV-negative adults without recent acute infections or vaccinations served as donors. The TCR was taken from a man younger than 35 in good health. Sequenced: naive CD4+ T cells sorted from blood. Subset noted: CD45RA+ positively selected.

The CDR3 reads CASSLWQGATQETQYF. CDR3 nucleotide sequence: TGTGCCAGCAGTTTATGGCAGGGGGCTACCCAAGAGACCCAGTACTTC. J is TRBJ2-5 and V is TRBV28; 8 nucleotides line up with TRBD1. J gave up 1 base and V 0 bases, and 4 bases lay outside the gene matches. Germline-derived CDR1 and CDR2 are MDHEN and SYDVKM. The CDR3 has 16 amino acids.